Each of the 20 T cell receptor beta chains below was sequenced from the same sample in a study of T cell repertoires in ileal Crohn's disease. Here immunoSEQ multiplex PCR was the method, and the copy in TCRdb shows in-frame clones only, minus some. The repertoire holds about 3,000 clones, with about 76% as singletons. Time point defined: proximal margin of the surgical specimen (macroscopically non-inflamed). Sequencing input: ileal tissue. These receptors were obtained from an adult with Crohn's disease.

The chain carries TRBV19 and TRBJ1-5; 10 nucleotides match TRBD1. The ends lost 10 bases at V and 2 bases at J; junction bases unmatched: 5. The CDR3 runs to 14 residues. CDR1 is LNHDA, CDR2 SQIVND, per germline (reference sequence). The DNA for the CDR3 is TGTGCCACCATGGGGACAGGGGGCAATCAGCCCCAGCATTTT. Protein product: CATMGTGGNQPQHF.

The chain recombines TRBV27 with TRBJ1-5; 7 positions agree with TRBD1. The V gene end was trimmed by 3 bases and the J gene end by 0 bases; junction bases not matched to a gene: 11. The germline gives CDR1 MNHEY, CDR2 SMNVEV (reference sequence). This CDR3 comprises 18 residues. This CDR3 reads CASSFKRGRKYSNQPQHF. CDR3 in DNA: TGTGCCAGCAGTTTTAAAAGGGGGCGAAAATATAGCAATCAGCCCCAGCATTTT.

The gene calls are TRBV5-8 and TRBJ1-6, with D unclear. This CDR3 is 14 amino acids long. The germline V gene has CDR1 SGHTS and CDR2 YDEGEE. The V and J ends lost 1 base and 9 bases respectively, with 11 bases between them. The CDR3 is CASSLWVLGSPLHF. CDR3 nucleotide sequence: TGTGCCAGCAGCTTGTGGGTTTTAGGTTCACCCCTCCACTTT.

This chain connects TRBV29-1 to TRBJ2-3, with TRBD1 matching 7 bases. V lost 5 bases to trimming and J lost 0 bases; unmatched junction nucleotides: 5. Germline assignment: CDR1 SQVTM and CDR2 ANQGSEA. The CDR3 has 14 residues. CDR3 amino acids: CSVRTGASTDTQYF. In DNA, the CDR3 is TGCAGCGTTCGTACAGGGGCAAGCACAGATACGCAGTATTTT.

V is TRBV18 and J is TRBJ2-1; TRBD2 matches at 7 bases. The CDR3 loop spans 14 amino acids. V lost 4 bases and J lost 15; bases outside the gene matches: 15. The V gene's germline CDR1 is KGHSH and CDR2 LQKENI. The CDR3, as DNA: TGTGCCAGCTCACTGAACGGCGGGGGAACCGTGTGGTTCTTC. Its translation: CASSLNGGGTVWFF.

This chain uses TRBV5-1 with TRBJ2-1; no firm D call. Germline V CDR1 and CDR2: SGHRS, YFSETQ. The V end lost 3 bases, the J end lost 10 bases, and 23 bases lay between the germline ends. This CDR3 region has 16 residues. The CDR3 here is CASSSLSSAATPEQFF. The CDR3 coding sequence is TGCGCCAGCAGCTCCCTAAGCTCGGCGGCAACCCCCGAGCAGTTCTTC.

This chain joins TRBV5-1 and TRBJ1-1, with 11 bases lining up with TRBD1. After removal of 3 bases from V and 11 bases from J, the junction contained 12 bases not matched to a gene. The germline CDR1 and CDR2 sequences are SGHRS and YFSETQ. The CDR3 is 15 amino acids. CDR3 amino acids: CASSYTGQGAGEAFF. The CDR3 DNA sequence: TGCGCCAGCAGCTATACCGGACAGGGGGCGGGTGAGGCTTTCTTT.

This CDR3 is CASRPGTGADTQYF. The CDR3 DNA reads as TGTGCCAGTAGACCCGGGACAGGGGCAGATACGCAGTATTTT. V is TRBV19 and J is TRBJ2-3; 10 bases match TRBD1. After removal of 6 bases from V and 4 bases from J, the junction contained 4 bases not matched to a gene. Germline CDR1 is LNHDA and CDR2 is SQIVND (reference sequence). CDR3 size: 14 residues.

The rearrangement joins TRBV6-6 to TRBJ1-3, with D hard to call. Germline V gene lookup returns CDR1 MNHNY and CDR2 SVGAGI (reference sequence). The germline V and J ends were trimmed by 7 bases and 0 bases, with 4 bases remaining between them. The CDR3 runs to 12 residues. The CDR3 nucleotides read TGTGCCAGCATAAGCTCTGGAAACACCATATATTTT. Its protein product is CASISSGNTIYF.

This clone was detected only a few times. V usage is TRBV9 and J usage is TRBJ1-6, with a tentative D call TRBD1 (5 bases). Germline V gives CDR1 SGDLS, CDR2 YYNGEE. The ends were cut back, 1 base at V and 10 bases at J, with 12 bases in the middle. The CDR3 length is 14 residues. The CDR3 nucleotides are TGTGCCAGCAGCGTACAGGGTGCAGGCTCACCCCTCCACTTT. It is translated as CASSVQGAGSPLHF.

This clone was counted once. The chain has TRBV10-3 and TRBJ2-4; a weak D match, TRBD1 (5 bases). In germline, CDR1 is ENHRY, CDR2 SYGVKD. The CDR3 extends over 18 amino acids. V shed 7 bases and J shed 0 bases, with 22 bases lying between them. The CDR3 DNA reads as TGTGCCATCACGGACGCGGATAGACAGAGACTAGCCAAAAACATTCAGTACTTC. It is translated as CAITDADRQRLAKNIQYF.

This clone was seen only a few times. V gene TRBV15 combines with J gene TRBJ2-3; D gene ambiguous. Trimming left V 0 bases short and J 4 bases short, with 8 bases between. This CDR3 has 14 amino acids. CDR1 and CDR2 (germline): LNHNV, YYDKDF (reference sequence). This CDR3 is CATSRDRSSDTQYF. Written as DNA, the CDR3 is TGTGCCACCAGCAGAGATAGGAGCTCAGATACGCAGTATTTT. The full variable domain, rest sourced from reference TRBV15 and TRBJ2-3, is DAMVIQNPRYQVTQFGKPVTLSCSQTLNHNVMYWYQQKSSQAPKLLFHYYDKDFNNEADTPDNFQSRRPNTSFCFLDIRSPGLGDTAMYLCATSRDRSSDTQYFGPGTRLTVL.

The J gene is TRBJ1-4, the V gene TRBV30; D is unresolved. V dropped 2 bases and J dropped 1 base, with 8 bases sitting between them. This CDR3 has 14 residues. Germline V gene lookup returns CDR1 GTSNPN and CDR2 SVGIG (reference sequence). CDR3 protein: CAWSLAVTNEKLFF. In nucleotides, the CDR3 is TGTGCCTGGAGTTTGGCGGTAACTAATGAAAAACTGTTTTTT.

The V and J genes are TRBV29-1 and TRBJ2-1; D is uncertain. The CDR3 runs 12 residues. Deletions cut 4 bases from V and 7 bases from J, with 11 bases between. The germline V gene has CDR1 SQVTM and CDR2 ANQGSEA. The DNA for the CDR3 is TGCAGCGTTGGTCCCCGTACGAATGAGCAGTTCTTC. Translation gives CSVGPRTNEQFF.

In its sample, this clone was seen a few times. This chain uses TRBV7-6 with TRBJ2-5; unclear D gene. V was trimmed by 2 bases and J by 2 bases, leaving 6 bases between them. The germline CDR1 and CDR2 sequences are SGHVS and FNYEAQ. CDR3 length: 13 residues. The CDR3 protein is CASSLTPQETQYF. The CDR3 DNA reads TGTGCCAGCAGCTTAACACCGCAAGAGACCCAGTACTTC. Together with reference TRBV7-6 and TRBJ2-5, the CDR3 gives the full variable domain: GAGVSQSPRYKVTKRGQDVALRCDPISGHVSLYWYRQALGQGPEFLTYFNYEAQQDKSGLPNDRFSAERPEGSISTLTIQRTEQRDSAMYRCASSLTPQETQYFGPGTRLLVL.

V usage is TRBV28 and J usage is TRBJ2-6; tentatively, D is TRBD1 (6 bases). This CDR3 has 18 residues. Trimming pared 6 bases from V and 0 bases from J, leaving 18 bases between. Germline V gene sequence: CDR1 MDHEN, CDR2 SYDVKM. CDR3 DNA: TGTGCCAGCAGCTCAAGCAGGGGTGGTGGCTCTGGGGCCAACGTCCTGACTTTC. Its translation: CASSSSRGGGSGANVLTF. The full variable domain, in which reference TRBV28 and TRBJ2-6 provide the parts outside the CDR3, is DVKVTQSSRYLVKRTGEKVFLECVQDMDHENMFWYRQDPGLGLRLIYFSYDVKMKEKGDIPEGYSVSREKKERFSLILESASTNQTSMYLCASSSSRGGGSGANVLTFGAGSRLTVL.

This chain uses TRBV6-5 with TRBJ1-1; D is uncertain. CDR1 and CDR2 from the germline V gene are MNHEY and SVGAGI. The CDR3 runs to 16 residues. The germline V and J ends were trimmed by 0 bases and 2 bases, with 13 bases remaining between them. This CDR3 is CASSYSSRGGNTEAFF. Here the CDR3 DNA reads TGTGCCAGCAGTTACTCGAGCCGGGGTGGAAACACTGAAGCTTTCTTT.

This sequence joins TRBV7-8 and TRBJ1-5, with D unresolved. This CDR3 comprises 15 residues. V was pared by 1 base and J by 2 bases, with 9 bases between. Germline values: CDR1 SGHVS, CDR2 FQNEAQ. The CDR3 loop is CASSLVVRGNQPQHF. The CDR3 DNA reads TGTGCCAGCAGCTTAGTTGTGAGGGGCAATCAGCCCCAGCATTTT.

The chain couples TRBV2 to TRBJ2-1; a weak D match, TRBD2 (6 bases). Germline CDR1 and CDR2: SNHLY and FYNNEI. The V and J ends lost 3 bases and 9 bases respectively, with 12 bases between them. This CDR3 has 13 amino acids. The CDR3 region has the DNA TGTGCCAGCAGTGAGACTAGGCCGGGTGAGCAGTTCTTC. As protein: CASSETRPGEQFF. Supplemented by reference TRBV2 and TRBJ2-1, the full variable domain reads EPEVTQTPSHQVTQMGQEVILRCVPISNHLYFYWYRQILGQKVEFLVSFYNNEISEKSEIFDDQFSVERPDGSNFTLKIRSTKLEDSAMYFCASSETRPGEQFFGPGTRLTVL.

V and J are TRBV5-4 and TRBJ1-1, with D maybe TRBD1 (6 bases). V dropped 2 bases and J dropped 4 bases, with 15 bases sitting between them. CDR3 length equals 15 residues. The germline V gene has CDR1 SGHNT and CDR2 YYREEE (reference sequence). This chain's CDR3 is CASSFIRGGATEAFF. The CDR3 bases are TGTGCCAGCAGCTTTATAAGGGGGGGCGCCACTGAAGCTTTCTTT.